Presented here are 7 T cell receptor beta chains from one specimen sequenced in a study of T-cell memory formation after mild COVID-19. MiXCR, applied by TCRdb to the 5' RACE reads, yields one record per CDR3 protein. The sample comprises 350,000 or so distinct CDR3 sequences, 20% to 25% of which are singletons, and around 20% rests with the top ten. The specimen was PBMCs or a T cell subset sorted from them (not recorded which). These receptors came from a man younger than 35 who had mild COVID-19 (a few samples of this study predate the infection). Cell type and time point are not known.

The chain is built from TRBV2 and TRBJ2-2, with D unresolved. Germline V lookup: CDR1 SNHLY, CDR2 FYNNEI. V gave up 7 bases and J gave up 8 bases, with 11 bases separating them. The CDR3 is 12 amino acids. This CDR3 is CASTEEGGELFF. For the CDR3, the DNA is TGTGCCAGCACCGAAGAAGGGGGGGAGCTGTTTTTT.

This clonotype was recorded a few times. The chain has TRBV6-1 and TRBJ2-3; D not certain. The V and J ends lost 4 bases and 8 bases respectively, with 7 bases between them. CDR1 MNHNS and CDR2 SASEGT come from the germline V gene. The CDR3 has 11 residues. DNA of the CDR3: TGTGCCAGCAGTGGGTGGGTTACGCAGTATTTT. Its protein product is CASSGWVTQYF.

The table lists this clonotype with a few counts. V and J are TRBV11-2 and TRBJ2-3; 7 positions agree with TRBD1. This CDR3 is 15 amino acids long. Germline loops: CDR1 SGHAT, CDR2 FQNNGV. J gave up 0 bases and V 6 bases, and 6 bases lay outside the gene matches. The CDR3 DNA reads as TGTGCCAGCAGATGGGGACAGACTAGCACAGATACGCAGTATTTT. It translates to CASRWGQTSTDTQYF.

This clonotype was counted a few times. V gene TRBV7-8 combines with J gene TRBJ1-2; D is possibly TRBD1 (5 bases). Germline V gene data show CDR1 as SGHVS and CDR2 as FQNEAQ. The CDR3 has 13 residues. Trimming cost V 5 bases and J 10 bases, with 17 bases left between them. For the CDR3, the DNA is TGTGCCAGCAGCCTCCGGGACGGCAGAAACTACACCTTC. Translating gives CASSLRDGRNYTF.

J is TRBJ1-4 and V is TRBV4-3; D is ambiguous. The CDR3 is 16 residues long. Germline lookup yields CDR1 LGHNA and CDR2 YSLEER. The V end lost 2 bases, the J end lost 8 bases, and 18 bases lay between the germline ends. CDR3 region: CASSQLGGGGGEKLFF. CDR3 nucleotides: TGCGCCAGCAGCCAATTGGGAGGTGGAGGAGGAGAAAAACTGTTTTTT.

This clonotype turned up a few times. The CDR3 loop reads CASSFWGSEQYV. The CDR3 coding sequence is TGTGCCAGCAGTTTCTGGGGGAGCGAGCAGTACGTC. The chain is built from TRBV12-3 or TRBV12-4 and TRBJ2-7; either TRBD1 or TRBD2 may supply D (5 bases each). The V end lost 3 bases, the J end lost 6 bases, and 9 bases lay between the germline ends. The CDR3 is made up of 12 amino acids.

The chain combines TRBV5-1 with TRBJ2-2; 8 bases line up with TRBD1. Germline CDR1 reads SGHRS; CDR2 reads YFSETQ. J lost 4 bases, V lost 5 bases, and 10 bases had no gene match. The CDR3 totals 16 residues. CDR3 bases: TGCGCCAGCAGTTTTGACAGGGGTGGAGGCACCGGGGAGCTGTTTTTT. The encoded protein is CASSFDRGGGTGELFF. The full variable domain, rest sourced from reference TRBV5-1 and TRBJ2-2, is KAGVTQTPRYLIKTRGQQVTLSCSPISGHRSVSWYQQTPGQGLQFLFEYFSETQRNKGNFPGRFSGRQFSNSRSEMNVSTLELGDSALYLCASSFDRGGGTGELFFGEGSRLTVL.